A selection of T cell receptor beta chains follows, all from one sample in a study of liver allograft versus peripheral blood T cells. From the reads, TCRdb called clonotypes with MiXCR, one entry per CDR3 protein. This sample has approximately 13,000 distinct CDR3 sequences, with about 26% found just once. The receptors derive from a human patient who had a liver transplant. Some T cells could come from the graft donor. Both conserved end residues are part of each CDR3. The D gene is left open where the match is weak. The size of a clone is reported for some rows only, either as once, few or many, or as a class for expanded clones.

D gene: .
J gene: TRBJ2-1
V gene: TRBV6-5
clone size: .
CDR3 protein: CASSSRRMGQFF
CDR3 DNA: TGTGCCAGCAGTTCACGCCGGATGGGCCAGTTCTTC

D gene: TRBD1
J gene: TRBJ2-3
V gene: TRBV6-1
clone size: medium-sized
CDR3 protein: CASSYGGQGRLDTQYF
CDR3 DNA: TGTGCCAGCAGTTACGGGGGACAGGGAAGATTAGATACGCAGTATTTT

D gene: .
J gene: TRBJ1-5
V gene: TRBV2
clone size: .
CDR3 protein: CASSADTNSNQPQHF
CDR3 DNA: TGTGCCAGCAGTGCTGACACAAATAGCAATCAGCCCCAGCATTTT

D gene: TRBD2
J gene: TRBJ2-1
V gene: TRBV6-1
clone size: medium-sized
CDR3 protein: CATLAGGPGDEQFF
CDR3 DNA: TGTGCCACCTTAGCGGGAGGGCCCGGGGATGAGCAGTTCTTC

D gene: .
J gene: TRBJ1-1
V gene: TRBV27
clone size: medium-sized
CDR3 protein: CASSRHTDINLIF
CDR3 DNA: TGTGCCAGCAGCCGCCACACGGACATCAATCTGATCTTT

D gene: TRBD1
J gene: TRBJ1-1
V gene: TRBV6-5
clone size: .
CDR3 protein: CASSYSIQGVPGAFF
CDR3 DNA: TGTGCCAGCAGTTACTCGATTCAGGGGGTCCCTGGGGCTTTCTTT

D gene: .
J gene: TRBJ1-6
V gene: TRBV9
clone size: .
CDR3 protein: CASSVRWDPQTSPLHF
CDR3 DNA: TGTGCCAGCAGCGTAAGATGGGATCCACAAACTTCACCCCTCCACTTT

D gene: .
J gene: TRBJ2-4
V gene: TRBV6-5
clone size: many
CDR3 protein: CASRGPPPTNIQYF
CDR3 DNA: TGTGCCAGCAGGGGCCCTCCCCCCACAAACATTCAGTACTTC

D gene: TRBD1
J gene: TRBJ2-7
V gene: TRBV6-2/TRBV6-3
clone size: .
CDR3 protein: CASSYSPGTGGEQYF
CDR3 DNA: TGTGCCAGCAGTTACTCACCCGGGACAGGGGGCGAGCAGTACTTC

D gene: .
J gene: TRBJ2-7
V gene: TRBV11-2
clone size: once
CDR3 protein: CASRIQGGEQYF
CDR3 DNA: TGTGCCAGCAGAATCCAGGGGGGCGAGCAGTACTTC

D gene: .
J gene: TRBJ2-6
V gene: TRBV27
clone size: medium-sized
CDR3 protein: CASSLEGRPGANVLTF
CDR3 DNA: TGTGCCAGCAGTTTAGAGGGCCGTCCTGGGGCCAACGTCCTGACTTTC

D gene: TRBD1
J gene: TRBJ2-7
V gene: TRBV12-5
clone size: few
CDR3 protein: CASGLPTGTGGYEQYF
CDR3 DNA: TGTGCTAGTGGTTTGCCAACCGGGACAGGGGGCTACGAGCAGTACTTC

D gene: .
J gene: TRBJ2-3
V gene: TRBV5-6
clone size: many
CDR3 protein: CASSTRTGLTTDTQYF
CDR3 DNA: TGTGCCAGCAGCACAAGAACGGGACTCACAACAGATACGCAGTATTTT

D gene: .
J gene: TRBJ1-6
V gene: TRBV20-1
clone size: few
CDR3 protein: CSARKEGSPLHF
CDR3 DNA: TGCAGTGCTAGAAAGGAGGGATCACCCCTCCACTTT

D gene: .
J gene: TRBJ1-3
V gene: TRBV30
clone size: .
CDR3 protein: CAWSGQRNTIYF
CDR3 DNA: TGTGCCTGGAGTGGTCAGCGAAACACCATATATTTT

D gene: .
J gene: TRBJ1-4
V gene: TRBV6-5
clone size: .
CDR3 protein: CASRNRDQGSQEKLFF
CDR3 DNA: TGTGCCAGCAGGAACAGAGATCAGGGGTCCCAGGAAAAACTGTTTTTT

D gene: .
J gene: TRBJ1-5
V gene: TRBV19
clone size: many
CDR3 protein: CASSIGRDQPQHF
CDR3 DNA: TGTGCCAGTAGTATAGGCAGGGATCAGCCCCAGCATTTT

D gene: TRBD1
J gene: TRBJ2-7
V gene: TRBV15
clone size: .
CDR3 protein: CATSRDRTGSYEQYF
CDR3 DNA: TGTGCCACCAGCAGAGATCGGACAGGGTCCTACGAGCAGTACTTC

D gene: .
J gene: TRBJ2-2
V gene: TRBV18
clone size: medium-sized
CDR3 protein: CASSPETGVSAGELFF
CDR3 DNA: TGTGCCAGCTCACCAGAGACGGGGGTTTCGGCCGGGGAGCTGTTTTTT

D gene: .
J gene: TRBJ1-5
V gene: TRBV27
clone size: .
CDR3 protein: CASSLAPNQPQHF
CDR3 DNA: TGTGCCAGCAGTTTGGCCCCCAATCAGCCCCAGCATTTT

D gene: TRBD2
J gene: TRBJ2-7
V gene: TRBV19
clone size: few
CDR3 protein: CASSPWPPTSGIQYF
CDR3 DNA: TGTGCCAGTAGTCCCTGGCCCCCGACAAGCGGGATTCAGTACTTC

D gene: .
J gene: TRBJ1-1
V gene: TRBV10-3
clone size: medium-sized
CDR3 protein: CATTGQREAEAFF
CDR3 DNA: TGTGCCACTACGGGACAAAGGGAAGCGGAAGCTTTCTTT

D gene: TRBD1
J gene: TRBJ1-1
V gene: TRBV18
clone size: medium-sized
CDR3 protein: CASSPQGQGATEAFF
CDR3 DNA: TGTGCCAGCTCACCGCAGGGACAGGGTGCCACTGAAGCTTTCTTT

D gene: TRBD2
J gene: TRBJ2-3
V gene: TRBV6-1
clone size: medium-sized
CDR3 protein: CASRQTSGADTQYF
CDR3 DNA: TGTGCCAGCAGGCAGACTAGCGGGGCAGATACGCAGTATTTT

D gene: TRBD1
J gene: TRBJ1-1
V gene: TRBV27
clone size: .
CDR3 protein: CASRRDRGAIGGKNTEAFF
CDR3 DNA: TGTGCCAGCAGACGGGACAGGGGGGCGATCGGTGGTAAGAACACTGAAGCTTTCTTT

D gene: .
J gene: TRBJ1-5
V gene: TRBV19
clone size: .
CDR3 protein: CASSGGGAINQPQHF
CDR3 DNA: TGTGCCAGTTCGGGGGGGGGGGCCATCAATCAGCCCCAGCATTTT

D gene: .
J gene: TRBJ1-1
V gene: TRBV18
clone size: medium-sized
CDR3 protein: CASSSQGPLAFF
CDR3 DNA: TGTGCCAGCTCATCTCAGGGACCCCTGGCTTTCTTT

D gene: .
J gene: TRBJ2-6
V gene: TRBV11-1
clone size: many
CDR3 protein: CASSFPRASGANVLTF
CDR3 DNA: TGTGCCAGCAGCTTCCCCAGGGCCTCTGGGGCCAACGTCCTGACTTTC

D gene: .
J gene: TRBJ2-6
V gene: TRBV18
clone size: medium-sized
CDR3 protein: CASSPSQETSGANVLTF
CDR3 DNA: TGTGCCAGCTCTCCCAGTCAAGAAACTTCTGGGGCCAACGTCCTGACTTTC

D gene: .
J gene: TRBJ2-3
V gene: TRBV7-9
clone size: .
CDR3 protein: CASSLSTNTDTQYF
CDR3 DNA: TGTGCCAGCAGCCTGTCGACTAACACAGATACGCAGTATTTT

D gene: TRBD1
J gene: TRBJ1-5
V gene: TRBV6-5
clone size: many
CDR3 protein: CASRGGTGVGSNQPQHF
CDR3 DNA: TGTGCCAGCAGGGGCGGGACAGGGGTTGGCAGCAATCAGCCCCAGCATTTT

D gene: .
J gene: TRBJ2-1
V gene: TRBV10-3
clone size: medium-sized
CDR3 protein: CATGINNEQFF
CDR3 DNA: TGTGCCACCGGGATCAACAATGAGCAGTTCTTC

D gene: .
J gene: TRBJ1-2
V gene: TRBV5-6
clone size: .
CDR3 protein: CASSLARGSRGINYGYTF
CDR3 DNA: TGTGCCAGCAGCTTGGCCAGGGGTAGTAGAGGCATAAACTATGGCTACACCTTC

D gene: .
J gene: TRBJ1-5
V gene: TRBV30
clone size: .
CDR3 protein: CAWSVGEMGNQPQHF
CDR3 DNA: TGTGCCTGGAGTGTTGGGGAAATGGGCAATCAGCCCCAGCATTTT

D gene: TRBD2
J gene: TRBJ2-7
V gene: TRBV5-6
clone size: many
CDR3 protein: CASEDSSGRGREQYF
CDR3 DNA: TGTGCCAGCGAAGACAGTAGCGGGAGGGGTAGGGAGCAGTACTTC

D gene: .
J gene: TRBJ2-7
V gene: TRBV2
clone size: .
CDR3 protein: CASRTGTPTYEQYF
CDR3 DNA: TGTGCCAGCAGAACCGGGACACCAACCTACGAGCAGTACTTC

D gene: .
J gene: TRBJ1-5
V gene: TRBV6-5
clone size: few
CDR3 protein: CASSPGLSGNQPQHF
CDR3 DNA: TGTGCCAGCAGTCCTGGACTGAGCGGCAATCAGCCCCAGCATTTT

D gene: .
J gene: TRBJ1-2
V gene: TRBV7-9
clone size: .
CDR3 protein: CASSTRGGYTF
CDR3 DNA: TGTGCCAGCAGTACCAGGGGTGGCTACACCTTC

D gene: TRBD2
J gene: TRBJ2-2
V gene: TRBV6-5
clone size: medium-sized
CDR3 protein: CASSYSILAGLNTGELFF
CDR3 DNA: TGTGCCAGCAGTTACTCGATTCTAGCGGGGCTAAACACCGGGGAGCTGTTTTTT

D gene: .
J gene: TRBJ2-1
V gene: TRBV6-5
clone size: few
CDR3 protein: CASSYTRVSYNEQFF
CDR3 DNA: TGTGCCAGCAGTTACACGAGGGTTTCCTACAATGAGCAGTTCTTC

D gene: .
J gene: TRBJ2-5
V gene: TRBV18
clone size: medium-sized
CDR3 protein: CASSATGETQYF
CDR3 DNA: TGTGCCAGCTCCGCAACGGGGGAGACCCAGTACTTC

D gene: .
J gene: TRBJ1-1
V gene: TRBV6-5
clone size: many
CDR3 protein: CASTSGYTEAFF
CDR3 DNA: TGTGCCAGCACGTCAGGCTACACTGAAGCTTTCTTT

D gene: .
J gene: TRBJ1-1
V gene: TRBV6-6
clone size: medium-sized
CDR3 protein: CASSYRDIGSEAFF
CDR3 DNA: TGTGCCAGCAGTTACAGGGACATTGGGTCTGAAGCTTTCTTT

D gene: TRBD1
J gene: TRBJ1-6
V gene: TRBV5-4
clone size: many
CDR3 protein: CASSLGSDRGRNSPLHF
CDR3 DNA: TGTGCCAGCAGCCTAGGCTCGGACAGGGGGCGTAATTCACCCCTCCACTTT

D gene: .
J gene: TRBJ1-2
V gene: TRBV29-1
clone size: many
CDR3 protein: CSAGGAFGYTF
CDR3 DNA: TGCAGCGCGGGGGGGGCCTTTGGCTACACCTTC

D gene: .
J gene: TRBJ1-5
V gene: TRBV28
clone size: .
CDR3 protein: CASMTGVRIYSNQPQHF
CDR3 DNA: TGTGCCAGCATGACCGGGGTTCGGATTTATAGCAATCAGCCCCAGCATTTT

D gene: .
J gene: TRBJ2-4
V gene: TRBV10-3
clone size: many
CDR3 protein: CAMGTVSGIQYF
CDR3 DNA: TGTGCCATGGGGACCGTTTCTGGCATTCAGTACTTC

D gene: .
J gene: TRBJ1-4
V gene: TRBV6-5
clone size: few
CDR3 protein: CASSYSQRGYEKLFF
CDR3 DNA: TGTGCCAGCAGTTACTCGCAGAGGGGGTACGAAAAACTGTTTTTT

D gene: .
J gene: TRBJ1-4
V gene: TRBV6-1
clone size: many
CDR3 protein: CASSESSSQGFEKLFF
CDR3 DNA: TGTGCCAGCAGTGAAAGTTCGTCCCAGGGATTTGAAAAACTGTTTTTT

D gene: .
J gene: TRBJ2-3
V gene: TRBV18
clone size: medium-sized
CDR3 protein: CASSPGDTQYF
CDR3 DNA: TGTGCCAGCTCACCCGGTGATACGCAGTATTTT

D gene: .
J gene: TRBJ2-7
V gene: TRBV14
clone size: .
CDR3 protein: CASSQEWGRGGEQYF
CDR3 DNA: TGTGCCAGCAGCCAAGAATGGGGGAGAGGGGGCGAGCAGTACTTC

D gene: TRBD1
J gene: TRBJ1-1
V gene: TRBV20-1
clone size: .
CDR3 protein: CSAARQGAEAFF
CDR3 DNA: TGCAGTGCCGCCAGGCAGGGGGCTGAAGCTTTCTTT